These 6 T cell receptor beta chains share one sample of origin, sequenced in a study of read filtering for tumor transcriptome and immune sequencing. From about 0.4 ug of RNA, a library with molecular barcoded alpha/delta and beta/gamma adaptors was made. Via MiXCR, TCRdb re-called the reads, giving one row per CDR3 protein. This sample has approximately 140,000 distinct CDR3 sequences, with about 12% found just once. Sample: a population of CD138-negative cells sorted from bone marrow. Receptors were obtained from a donor at least 40 years old with multiple myeloma.

V usage is TRBV6-1 and J usage is TRBJ2-7; a weak D match, TRBD2 (8 bases). This CDR3 spans 17 amino acids. Per the germline V gene, CDR1 is MNHNS and CDR2 is SASEGT. Trimming removed 8 bases from V and 3 bases from J, with 26 bases in between. CDR3 sequence reads: CASPSRGDSRANYEQYF. DNA for the CDR3: TGTGCCAGCCCTTCGCGGGGGGACAGCAGAGCCAACTACGAGCAGTACTTC.

This clonotype was observed many times. The chain uses TRBV29-1 and TRBJ1-5; possibly TRBD1 for D (5 bases). The CDR3 consists of 13 residues. Germline lookup yields CDR1 SQVTM and CDR2 ANQGSEA. The V end lost 6 bases, the J end lost 5 bases, and 14 bases lay between the germline ends. This CDR3 reads CSVGVQGDQPQHF. CDR3 sequence (DNA): TGCAGCGTGGGGGTCCAGGGAGATCAGCCCCAGCATTTT.

This clonotype was recorded many times. This chain links TRBV5-1 with TRBJ2-1, with no clear D. The ends were cut back, 5 bases at V and 5 bases at J, with 8 bases in the middle. The V gene's germline CDR1 is SGHRS and CDR2 YFSETQ. This CDR3 has 12 residues. DNA of the CDR3: TGCGCCAGCAGTTTTTTAGACAATGAGCAGTTCTTC. Amino acids: CASSFLDNEQFF. Full variable domain (rest looked up from reference TRBV5-1 and TRBJ2-1): KAGVTQTPRYLIKTRGQQVTLSCSPISGHRSVSWYQQTPGQGLQFLFEYFSETQRNKGNFPGRFSGRQFSNSRSEMNVSTLELGDSALYLCASSFLDNEQFFGPGTRLTVL.

This clonotype was observed at least ten times. The rearrangement uses TRBV10-2 and TRBJ1-5; tentative D call: TRBD1 (6 bases). Germline CDR1 is WSHSY and CDR2 is SAAADI. V was clipped by 3 bases and J by 4 bases, with 13 bases between them. The CDR3 totals 15 residues. The CDR3 spells CASSDRGAGNQPQHF. The CDR3 nucleotides read TGCGCCAGCAGTGATAGGGGGGCTGGTAATCAGCCCCAGCATTTT.

The sample holds many counts of this clonotype. V usage is TRBV20-1 and J usage is TRBJ2-2; TRBD2 matches 13 bases. Germline-derived CDR1 and CDR2 are DFQATT and SNEGSKA (reference sequence). CDR3 length: 16 amino acids. The J segment lost 0 bases and the V segment lost 6 bases, leaving 4 bases of the junction unmatched. Written as DNA, the CDR3 is TGCAGTGCCCCGGGACTAGCGGGGCCGAACACCGGGGAGCTGTTTTTT. Its translation: CSAPGLAGPNTGELFF.

V and J are TRBV12-3 or TRBV12-4 and TRBJ2-5; D unclear. V was cut by 6 bases and J by 1 base, with 9 bases left in between. This CDR3 is built from 13 residues. CDR3 bases: TGTGCCAGCAGGCTCGGGTCCCAAGAGACCCAGTACTTC. It is translated as CASRLGSQETQYF.